The sample holds a few counts of the clone carrying this TCR beta chain. These data come from a study of cytomegalovirus exposure and HLA in healthy donors. Study-level background: Earlier findings included some 120 million unique TCR beta sequences obtained from about 179 million T cells. Early released data had about 85 million unique TCRs, all coming from HLA-typed donors. For the approximately 400 genotyped donors, over 80% fell within the Caucasian-associated ancestry cluster.

Use of 60 Vbeta and 13 Jbeta primers characterized the PCR. Sequenced by immunoSEQ multiplex PCR; TCRdb stores in-frame clones only, minus some. This table has about 98,000 clones, roughly 80% appearing once. V was shortened by 1 base and J by 4 bases, with 10 bases between the two germline ends. Germline V CDR1 and CDR2: SGHVS, FQNEAQ. CDR3 length: 15 residues. Sequencing was performed on PBMCs. The chain is built from TRBV7-8 and TRBJ2-2; D is undetermined. This receptor was obtained from a man aged 35 to 55 in good health and CMV-seronegative. The CDR3 here is CASSLVEPATGELFF. The CDR3 nucleotides are TGTGCCAGCAGCTTAGTGGAGCCAGCCACCGGGGAGCTGTTTTTT.